These T cell receptor beta chains were read from a single sample in a study of OX40 agonist ivuxolimab in advanced cancers. Generated by immunoSEQ multiplex PCR, the TCRdb table keeps only in-frame clones and is missing some. The sample yields 50,000 to 65,000 clones, over 75% seen once. The material sequenced was CD4+ or CD8+ T cells sorted from blood, taken in a trial of the OX40 agonist ivuxolimab. These receptors were obtained from an adult with an advanced solid tumor such as melanoma, head and neck, liver or kidney cancer. Both conserved end residues are part of each CDR3. The D gene is left open where the match is weak. Where a row states a size, it is once, few, many or the class of an expanded clone; other rows omit it.

D gene: TRBD1
CDR3 length: 15
V gene: TRBV18
J gene: TRBJ1-1
clone size: NA
CDR3 DNA: TGTGCCAGCTCACCACCCACAGGGGAGAACACTGAAGCTTTCTTT
CDR3 protein: CASSPPTGENTEAFF

D gene: NA
CDR3 length: 15
V gene: TRBV2
J gene: TRBJ1-5
clone size: few
CDR3 DNA: TGTGCCAGCAGTGAAGGGCACGAAAGCAATCAGCCCCAGCATTTT
CDR3 protein: CASSEGHESNQPQHF

D gene: NA
CDR3 length: 12
V gene: TRBV29-1
J gene: TRBJ2-3
clone size: NA
CDR3 DNA: TGCAGCGGGCGGACCCCCGCGGATACGCAGTATTTT
CDR3 protein: CSGRTPADTQYF

D gene: NA
CDR3 length: 10
V gene: TRBV6-4
J gene: TRBJ2-7
clone size: NA
CDR3 DNA: TGTGCCAGCAGTGACTACGAGCAGTACTTC
CDR3 protein: CASSDYEQYF

D gene: TRBD1
CDR3 length: 16
V gene: TRBV4-3
J gene: TRBJ1-2
clone size: NA
CDR3 DNA: TGCGCCAGCAGCCGAGGCTGGGACAGAGACTACTATGGCTACACCTTC
CDR3 protein: CASSRGWDRDYYGYTF

D gene: NA
CDR3 length: 17
V gene: TRBV27
J gene: TRBJ2-2
clone size: NA
CDR3 DNA: TGTGCCAGCAGTTTATTCCGGGACATCCTGGTCACCGGGGAGCTGTTTTTT
CDR3 protein: CASSLFRDILVTGELFF

D gene: TRBD1
CDR3 length: 13
V gene: TRBV2
J gene: TRBJ2-7
clone size: NA
CDR3 DNA: TGTGCCAGCAGGGCAGGGGGCAGGTACGAGCAGTACTTC
CDR3 protein: CASRAGGRYEQYF

D gene: NA
CDR3 length: 15
V gene: TRBV11-1
J gene: TRBJ2-7
clone size: NA
CDR3 DNA: TGTGCCAGCAGCTTAGCGGACGGACAGATCTACGAGCAGTACTTC
CDR3 protein: CASSLADGQIYEQYF

D gene: NA
CDR3 length: 13
V gene: TRBV2
J gene: TRBJ2-1
clone size: NA
CDR3 DNA: TGTGCCAGCATCCCGTGGAGGGAAGGTGAGCAGTTCTTC
CDR3 protein: CASIPWREGEQFF

D gene: NA
CDR3 length: 14
V gene: TRBV6-5
J gene: TRBJ1-2
clone size: NA
CDR3 DNA: TGTGCCAGCAGTTACGATGGCCAAAACTATGGCTACACCTTC
CDR3 protein: CASSYDGQNYGYTF

D gene: TRBD1
CDR3 length: 15
V gene: TRBV18
J gene: TRBJ1-2
clone size: NA
CDR3 DNA: TGTGCCAGCTCACCAGAGGGACAGATGAACTATGGCTACACCTTC
CDR3 protein: CASSPEGQMNYGYTF

D gene: NA
CDR3 length: 15
V gene: TRBV19
J gene: TRBJ1-5
clone size: NA
CDR3 DNA: TGTGCCAGTAGTATAGGAGCGAAGGACAATCAGCCCCAGCATTTT
CDR3 protein: CASSIGAKDNQPQHF

D gene: TRBD2
CDR3 length: 17
V gene: TRBV18
J gene: TRBJ2-7
clone size: NA
CDR3 DNA: TGTGCCAGCTCACCACAACCGACTAGCGGGAGTTCCTACGAGCAGTACTTC
CDR3 protein: CASSPQPTSGSSYEQYF

D gene: NA
CDR3 length: 15
V gene: TRBV19
J gene: TRBJ1-3
clone size: NA
CDR3 DNA: TGTGCCAGCGCCCTACAGGCCTACTCTGGAAACACCATATATTTT
CDR3 protein: CASALQAYSGNTIYF

D gene: NA
CDR3 length: 16
V gene: TRBV5-4
J gene: TRBJ2-5
clone size: NA
CDR3 DNA: TGTGCCAGCAGCGTGGGGGAGGGGGCCGGTCAAGAGACCCAGTACTTC
CDR3 protein: CASSVGEGAGQETQYF

D gene: TRBD1
CDR3 length: 16
V gene: TRBV29-1
J gene: TRBJ2-1
clone size: NA
CDR3 DNA: TGCAGCGTCCACCGAGAGGGGGCGCGTATGAACAATGAGCAGTTCTTC
CDR3 protein: CSVHREGARMNNEQFF

D gene: TRBD1
CDR3 length: 15
V gene: TRBV19
J gene: TRBJ2-7
clone size: NA
CDR3 DNA: TGTGCCAGTAGTATCCGGGACAGGGGGAACTACGAGCAGTACTTC
CDR3 protein: CASSIRDRGNYEQYF